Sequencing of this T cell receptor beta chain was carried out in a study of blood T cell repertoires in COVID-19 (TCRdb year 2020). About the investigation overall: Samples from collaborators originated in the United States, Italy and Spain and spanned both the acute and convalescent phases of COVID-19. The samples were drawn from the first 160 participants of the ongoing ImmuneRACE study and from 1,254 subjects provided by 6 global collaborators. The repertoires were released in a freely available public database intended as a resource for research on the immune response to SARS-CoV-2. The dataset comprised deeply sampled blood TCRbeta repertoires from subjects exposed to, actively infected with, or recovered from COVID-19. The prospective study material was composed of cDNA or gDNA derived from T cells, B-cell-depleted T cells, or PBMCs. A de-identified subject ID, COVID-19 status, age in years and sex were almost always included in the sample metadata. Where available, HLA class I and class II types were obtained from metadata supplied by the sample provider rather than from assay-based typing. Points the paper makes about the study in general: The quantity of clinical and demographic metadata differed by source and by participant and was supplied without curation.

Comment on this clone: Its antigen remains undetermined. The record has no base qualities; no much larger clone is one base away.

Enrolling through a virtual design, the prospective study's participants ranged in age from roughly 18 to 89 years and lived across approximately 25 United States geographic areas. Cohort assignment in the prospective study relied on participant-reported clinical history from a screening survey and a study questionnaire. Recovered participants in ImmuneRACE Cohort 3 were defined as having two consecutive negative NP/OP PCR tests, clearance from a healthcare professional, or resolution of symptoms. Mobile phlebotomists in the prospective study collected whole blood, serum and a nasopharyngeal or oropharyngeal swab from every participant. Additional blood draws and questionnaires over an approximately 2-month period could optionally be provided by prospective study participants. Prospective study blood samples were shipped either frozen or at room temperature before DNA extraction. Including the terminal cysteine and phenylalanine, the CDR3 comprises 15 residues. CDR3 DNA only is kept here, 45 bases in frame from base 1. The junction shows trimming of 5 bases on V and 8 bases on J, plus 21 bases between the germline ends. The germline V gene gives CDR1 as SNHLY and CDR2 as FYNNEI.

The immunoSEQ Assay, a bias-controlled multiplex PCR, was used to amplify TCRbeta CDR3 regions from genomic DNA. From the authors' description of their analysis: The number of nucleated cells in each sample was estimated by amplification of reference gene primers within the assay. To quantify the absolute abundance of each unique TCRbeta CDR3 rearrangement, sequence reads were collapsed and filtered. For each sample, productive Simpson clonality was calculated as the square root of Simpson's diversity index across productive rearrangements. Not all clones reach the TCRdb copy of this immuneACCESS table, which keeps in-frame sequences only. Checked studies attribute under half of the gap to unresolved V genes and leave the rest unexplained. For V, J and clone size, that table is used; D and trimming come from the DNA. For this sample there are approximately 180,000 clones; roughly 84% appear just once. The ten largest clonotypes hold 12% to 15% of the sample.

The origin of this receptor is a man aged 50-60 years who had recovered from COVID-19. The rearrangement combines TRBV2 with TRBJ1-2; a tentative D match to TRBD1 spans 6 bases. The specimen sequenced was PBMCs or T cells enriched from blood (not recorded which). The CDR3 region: CASSHKQGSMRGYTF. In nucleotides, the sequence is TGTGCCAGCAGTCATAAACAGGGATCTATGAGAGGCTACACCTTC.